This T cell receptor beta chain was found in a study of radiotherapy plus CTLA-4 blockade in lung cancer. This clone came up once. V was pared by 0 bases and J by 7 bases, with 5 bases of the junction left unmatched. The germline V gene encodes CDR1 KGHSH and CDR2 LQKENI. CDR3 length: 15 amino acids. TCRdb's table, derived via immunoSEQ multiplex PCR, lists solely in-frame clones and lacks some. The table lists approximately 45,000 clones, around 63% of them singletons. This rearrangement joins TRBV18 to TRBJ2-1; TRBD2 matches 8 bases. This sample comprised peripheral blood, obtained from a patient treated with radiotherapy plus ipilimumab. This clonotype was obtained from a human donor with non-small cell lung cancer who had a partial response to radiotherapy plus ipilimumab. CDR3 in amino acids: CASSPPSGRGNEQFF. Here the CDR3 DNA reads TGTGCCAGCTCACCACCCTCCGGGAGGGGGAATGAGCAGTTCTTC. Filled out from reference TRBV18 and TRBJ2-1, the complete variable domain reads NAGVMQNPRHLVRRRGQEARLRCSPMKGHSHVYWYRQLPEEGLKFMVYLQKENIIDESGMPKERFSAEFPKEGPSILRIQQVVRGDSAAYFCASSPPSGRGNEQFFGPGTRLTVL.